The 2 T cell receptor beta chains below were found in one sample sequenced in a study of molecular identifiers for immune sequencing clone quantification. TCRdb re-analysed the PCR reads in MiXCR, keeping a single row per CDR3 protein. The sample has 400,000 to 600,000 distinct CDR3 sequences, roughly 23% seen once. Source material: naive CD8+ T cells from blood, with Jurkat cell RNA spiked in. This sample's subset: FACS-sorted CD8+CD4-CCR7+CD45RA+ naive T cells. The receptor set was obtained from a human donor in good health. Some libraries in this study had Jurkat cell RNA spiked in.

The V gene is TRBV12-3 or TRBV12-4, the J gene TRBJ2-1; 8 bases line up with TRBD2. The CDR3 has 15 amino acids. V shed 6 bases and J 9 bases; nucleotides not matched to a gene: 13. The CDR3 is CASSRLASPPGEQFF. The CDR3 nucleotides read TGTGCCAGCAGCAGACTAGCGAGCCCCCCCGGTGAGCAGTTCTTC.

This clonotype was seen repeatedly, ten times or more. This chain joins TRBV13 and TRBJ2-7, with a possible D match to TRBD1 (6 bases). Germline CDR1 is PRHDT and CDR2 is FYEKMQ (reference sequence). The germline V and J ends were trimmed by 8 bases and 1 base, with 15 bases remaining between them. The CDR3 contains 14 residues. For the CDR3, the DNA is TGTGCCAGCTCACCAGCAGGGGTATCCTACGAGCAGTACTTC. Translation: CASSPAGVSYEQYF.